Shown below are 32 T cell receptor beta chains from a single sample sequenced in a study of T cells in Graves' hyperthyroidism and ophthalmopathy (dated by TCRdb to between 2018 and 2021). Library construction relied on multiplex PCR. For sequencing, an Illumina HiSeq 2000 was employed. The TCR beta CDR3 regions were amplified from RNA transcripts. For the first round of RT-PCR on the TCR CDR3, the HTBI primer set was used together with the Qiagen OneStep RT-PCR kit. TCRdb reworked the public reads: Q25 trimming with fastp, MiXCR clone assembly, productive beta chains retained. Each entry is one CDR3 protein sequence, shown with its most common DNA and genes. This sample comprises fewer than 900,000 distinct CDR3 sequences, 18% of them detected only once. Jointly, the top ten make up approximately 15% of the sample. The sequenced sample consisted of blood. These TCRs come from a woman between 45 and 60 years old with Graves' hyperthyroidism that later progressed to Graves' ophthalmopathy.

In this sample, this clonotype turned up many times. V is TRBV20-1 and J is TRBJ2-1; D is perhaps TRBD2 (5 bases). Per germline, CDR1 DFQATT and CDR2 SNEGSKA (reference sequence). The length of the CDR3 is 14 residues. V lost 6 bases and J 3 bases, leaving 15 bases between the germline ends. Written as DNA, the CDR3 is TGCAGTGCCAGCTGGGCGGGCAGCTACAATGAGCAGTTCTTC. Its protein product is CSASWAGSYNEQFF.

The genes are TRBV6-1 and TRBJ1-2, with 10 bases that match TRBD1. CDR1 is MNHNS and CDR2 is SASEGT in the germline V gene. The CDR3 spans 14 residues. With 4 bases clipped from V and 5 bases from J, the junction kept 4 bases outside the gene matches. The CDR3 loop is CASSGQGAGYGYTF. In DNA form, the CDR3 reads TGTGCCAGCAGTGGACAGGGGGCGGGATATGGCTACACCTTC.

This clonotype showed up many times. The CDR3 nucleotides read TGCAGTGCTAGAGATCGGATTAGCGGGGGGGCGGGGGAGACCCAGTACTTC. This gives the protein CSARDRISGGAGETQYF. This chain connects TRBV20-1 to TRBJ2-5; the match to TRBD2 covers 11 bases. Germline assignment: CDR1 DFQATT and CDR2 SNEGSKA (reference sequence). With 0 bases clipped from V and 5 bases from J, the junction kept 11 bases outside the gene matches. This CDR3 has 17 amino acids.

This clonotype showed up many times. The rearrangement links TRBV14 to TRBJ1-2, with D possibly matching TRBD1 (6 bases). The germline gives CDR1 SGHDN, CDR2 FVKESK. Trimming pared 0 bases from V and 4 bases from J, leaving 9 bases between. The CDR3 totals 14 residues. The CDR3 sequence is CASSQDRGFYGYTF. Written as DNA, the CDR3 is TGTGCCAGCAGCCAAGACAGGGGATTCTATGGCTACACCTTC.

This clonotype was detected many times. The gene calls are TRBV7-9 and TRBJ2-7; D possibly corresponds to TRBD1 (7 bases). Germline assignment: CDR1 SEHNR and CDR2 FQNEAQ (reference sequence). CDR3 length: 11 amino acids. Deletions cut 8 bases from V and 6 bases from J, with 11 bases between. DNA of the CDR3: TGTGCCAGCGGCCAGGGGGGCGAGCAGTACTTC. Translating it yields CASGQGGEQYF.

This clonotype came up many times. The chain uses TRBV18 and TRBJ2-2; unclear D gene. Germline-derived CDR1 and CDR2 are KGHSH and LQKENI. Trimming stripped 2 bases from V and 0 bases from J, with 10 bases between. The CDR3 consists of 16 residues. The CDR3: CASSPGFEANTGELFF. Here the CDR3 DNA reads TGTGCCAGCTCACCAGGGTTTGAAGCGAACACCGGGGAGCTGTTTTTT.

This clonotype has more than one count but fewer than ten. V usage is TRBV10-3 and J usage is TRBJ1-6; D remains unclear. V was clipped by 5 bases and J by 5 bases, with 16 bases between them. Germline CDR1 reads ENHRY; CDR2 reads SYGVKD. The CDR3 has 16 residues. The CDR3, as DNA: TGTGCCATCAGTCCGATGGATTCCCGCGATAATTCACCCCTCCACTTT. This gives the protein CAISPMDSRDNSPLHF.

This clonotype has a handful of counts. The rearrangement joins TRBV6-2 or TRBV6-3 to TRBJ2-1; TRBD2 matches 10 bases. The CDR3 spans 16 residues. Looked up from germline, CDR1 is MNHEY and CDR2 is SVGEGT. After removal of 2 bases from V and 6 bases from J, the junction contained 7 bases not matched to a gene. CDR3 in amino acids: CASSYRKSGGANEQFF. CDR3 sequence (DNA): TGTGCCAGCAGTTACAGAAAGAGCGGGGGGGCCAATGAGCAGTTCTTC.

About this clonotype: A much more abundant neighbour one base away suggests this may be a read error. The chain couples TRBV7-9 to TRBJ2-7, with a weak D call TRBD1 (5 bases). Germline CDR1 reads SEHNR; CDR2 reads FQNEAQ (reference sequence). The CDR3 is 12 amino acids. Trimming shortened V by 1 base and J by 4 bases, and 5 bases separated the two germline ends. The CDR3 here is CASSLGQYEQYF. CDR3 DNA: TGTGCCAGCAGCTTAGGACAGTACGAGCAGTACTTC.

Only a few counts were recorded for this clonotype. V gene TRBV10-3 combines with J gene TRBJ2-5; TRBD1 aligns across 7 bases. Unmatched junction bases numbered 4, after V lost 10 bases and J lost 2 bases. The germline CDR1 and CDR2 sequences are ENHRY and SYGVKD. The CDR3 has 12 residues. In DNA, the CDR3 is TGTGCCACCGAGGGACAGCAAGAGACCCAGTACTTC. Amino acid sequence: CATEGQQETQYF.

The chain couples TRBV6-1 to TRBJ1-3; D unclear. CDR1 is MNHNS and CDR2 is SASEGT in the germline V gene. Trimming removed 8 bases at V and 4 bases at J, with 15 bases between. The CDR3 spans 14 residues. The CDR3 coding sequence is TGTGCCAGCGGGCCGGGTGGATCCGGAAACACCATATATTTT. Residues: CASGPGGSGNTIYF.

This clonotype was picked up many times. The chain couples TRBV11-2 to TRBJ1-1; weak D call: TRBD1 (5 bases). Looked up from germline, CDR1 is SGHAT and CDR2 is FQNNGV. The CDR3 is made up of 15 amino acids. The V gene lost 5 bases and the J gene lost 3 bases, with 16 bases spanning the gap. The DNA for the CDR3 is TGTGCCAGCAGCCTAGGCGCGGGGCGGGACACTGAAGCTTTCTTT. It codes for CASSLGAGRDTEAFF.

This clonotype appeared a few times. The rearrangement uses TRBV18 and TRBJ1-4, with D possibly TRBD1 on 5 matching bases. The CDR3 is 15 residues long. The V and J ends lost 0 bases and 8 bases respectively, with 13 bases between them. In germline, CDR1 is KGHSH, CDR2 LQKENI. The DNA of the CDR3 is TGTGCCAGCTCACCACCGGTCAGGGACCCAGAAAAACTGTTTTTT. This translates into CASSPPVRDPEKLFF.

The rearrangement links TRBV4-1 to TRBJ1-2; a possible D gene is TRBD1 (5 bases). The CDR3 is made up of 14 amino acids. From germline, CDR1 is MGHRA and CDR2 YSYEKL. V lost 3 bases and J lost 6, with 14 bases in between. DNA of the CDR3: TGCGCCAGCAGCCACGCCAGGGCCTCCCATGGCTACACCTTC. It yields the protein CASSHARASHGYTF.

Only a few counts were recorded for this clonotype. The J gene is TRBJ1-2, the V gene TRBV20-1; the D is unclear. Germline values: CDR1 DFQATT, CDR2 SNEGSKA (reference sequence). This CDR3 contains 15 residues. The germline V and J ends were trimmed by 1 base and 1 base, with 13 bases remaining between them. The CDR3 protein is CSARVGEKNNYGYTF. DNA of the CDR3: TGCAGTGCTAGAGTAGGAGAGAAAAATAACTATGGCTACACCTTC.

This chain joins TRBV5-1 and TRBJ2-7, with 14 nucleotides matching TRBD2. The J segment lost 4 bases and the V segment lost 3 bases, leaving 3 bases of the junction unmatched. Germline-derived CDR1 and CDR2 are SGHRS and YFSETQ. The CDR3 totals 15 residues. The CDR3 is CASSWRTSGGYEQYF. The CDR3 region has the DNA TGCGCCAGCAGCTGGAGGACTAGCGGGGGGTACGAGCAGTACTTC.

This clonotype was recorded at least ten times. One junction end disagrees with the germline gene, perhaps due to a read error. The rearrangement joins TRBV5-1 to TRBJ1-1; perhaps TRBD1 as D (6 bases). The CDR3 is made up of 15 amino acids. CDR1 is SGHRS and CDR2 is YFSETQ in the germline V gene. The CDR3 DNA is TGTGCCAGCAGCCTACTACAGGGACGGGGAACTGAAGCTTTCTTT. It translates to CASSLLQGRGTEAFF.

As to this clonotype: Sequence at one end of the junction differs from germline and may be a read error. The chain uses TRBV5-5 and TRBJ1-2, with 12 bases that match TRBD1. The germline gives CDR1 SGHKS, CDR2 YYEKEE (reference sequence). The CDR3 contains 15 residues. The chain's CDR3 is CAGSAGQGAQYGYTF. CDR3 in DNA: TGTGCCGGCAGCGCGGGACAGGGGGCGCAATATGGCTACACCTTC.

There are many counts of this clonotype. The rearrangement joins TRBV6-2 or TRBV6-3 to TRBJ2-7; no definite D call. This CDR3 has 13 amino acids. Between the trimmed V and J ends, which lost 4 bases and 5 bases, there was a span of 12 bases. In germline, CDR1 is MNHEY, CDR2 SVGEGT. The CDR3, as DNA: TGTGCCAGCAGTTTATCCCCAATGGACGAGCAGTACTTC. Its protein is CASSLSPMDEQYF.

The chain links TRBV11-1 to TRBJ2-5; D is undetermined. The V gene's germline CDR1 is SGHAT and CDR2 FQDESV (reference sequence). The CDR3 length is 15 residues. Trimming removed 1 base from V and 5 bases from J, with 14 bases in between. The CDR3 coding sequence is TGTGCCAGCAGCTTAGGTGGTCAGCTCGGGGAGACCCAGTACTTC. Amino acids: CASSLGGQLGETQYF.

This clonotype was counted at least ten times. J is TRBJ1-1 and V is TRBV3-1, with 8 bases aligning to TRBD1. The CDR3 covers 15 residues. The germline V gene encodes CDR1 LGHDT and CDR2 YNNKEL (reference sequence). The V gene end was trimmed by 4 bases and the J gene end by 1 base; junction bases not matched to a gene: 5. The CDR3 loop reads CASSPGQGQNTEAFF. The DNA for the CDR3 is TGTGCCAGCAGCCCCGGACAGGGACAGAACACTGAAGCTTTCTTT.

This clonotype was detected many times. CDR3 in amino acids: CASSSLLRQGVYNSPLHF. CDR3 DNA: TGTGCCAGCAGTTCCCTTCTACGGCAGGGGGTATATAATTCACCCCTCCACTTT. The chain carries TRBV12-3 or TRBV12-4 and TRBJ1-6, with TRBD1 matching 7 bases. Losses at the gene ends were 4 bases for V and 4 bases for J; bases not matched to a gene: 13. The CDR3 totals 18 residues.

This clonotype was seen a handful of times. The V and J genes are TRBV19 and TRBJ1-5; 9 bases match TRBD1. This CDR3 spans 18 amino acids. The J segment lost 0 bases and the V segment lost 6 bases, leaving 12 bases of the junction unmatched. The V gene's germline CDR1 is LNHDA and CDR2 SQIVND (reference sequence). CDR3 loop: CASSLQGASIGSNQPQHF. The CDR3, as DNA: TGTGCCAGTAGCTTACAGGGGGCGTCTATCGGTAGCAATCAGCCCCAGCATTTT.

This clonotype was detected ten times or more. This sequence joins TRBV27 and TRBJ1-5; 11 bases line up with TRBD1. The V and J ends lost 3 bases and 3 bases, in that order; junction bases with no gene match: 7. Germline V gene lookup returns CDR1 MNHEY and CDR2 SMNVEV (reference sequence). The CDR3 totals 17 residues. For the CDR3, the DNA is TGTGCCAGCAGTTTCGCCCGGACAGGGGGCGTCAATCAGCCCCAGCATTTT. This gives the protein CASSFARTGGVNQPQHF.

This clonotype was observed many times. The CDR3 nucleotides read TGTGCCAGCAGCGCCCCACGCGCAGGGGGAGGGGATGAAAAACTGTTTTTT. This gives the protein CASSAPRAGGGDEKLFF. The V gene is TRBV2, the J gene TRBJ1-4; the match to TRBD1 covers 7 bases. CDR3 length equals 17 residues. Germline CDR1 reads SNHLY; CDR2 reads FYNNEI. The ends lost 6 bases at V and 6 bases at J; junction bases unmatched: 16.

The rearrangement uses TRBV6-8 and TRBJ2-2; perhaps TRBD2 as D (7 bases). The CDR3 loop spans 14 amino acids. V lost 6 bases, J lost 5 bases, and 13 bases lay in between. The V gene's germline CDR1 is MNHGY and CDR2 SAAAGT. CDR3 residues: CASSRGAVTGELFF. The CDR3 DNA is TGTGCCAGCAGCCGGGGGGCTGTAACCGGGGAGCTGTTTTTT.

This clonotype was recorded once. This CDR3 reads CASTAWDDNYGYTF. In DNA, the CDR3 is TGTGCCAGCACCGCCTGGGACGACAACTATGGCTACACCTTC. The chain employs TRBV12-3 or TRBV12-4 and TRBJ1-2, with D maybe TRBD1 (5 bases). There are 14 residues in the CDR3. The V end was cut by 7 bases, the J end by 2 bases, with 14 bases between.

This clonotype has a count of ten or more. V gene TRBV11-2 combines with J gene TRBJ2-3; TRBD2 matches at 9 bases. The V gene end was trimmed by 2 bases and the J gene end by 5 bases; junction bases not matched to a gene: 2. This CDR3 has 14 amino acids. Germline V gene sequence: CDR1 SGHAT, CDR2 FQNNGV. CDR3 DNA sequence: TGTGCCAGCAGCTTACGGCGGGGGGGAGATACGCAGTATTTT. Its translation is CASSLRRGGDTQYF.

Ten or more counts support this clonotype. The chain uses TRBV12-3 or TRBV12-4 and TRBJ1-2, with TRBD1 as a possible D gene (5 bases). The CDR3 consists of 14 residues. Trimming pared 6 bases from V and 0 bases from J, leaving 11 bases between. CDR3: CASSQGRANYGYTF. The CDR3 region has the DNA TGTGCCAGCAGCCAGGGTCGAGCTAACTATGGCTACACCTTC.

The CDR3 reads CASSIWTKSTDTQYF. CDR3 coding DNA: TGTGCCAGCAGCATCTGGACTAAAAGCACAGATACGCAGTATTTT. The chain uses TRBV7-9 and TRBJ2-3; D is perhaps TRBD2 (6 bases). This CDR3 contains 15 residues. Per the germline V gene, CDR1 is SEHNR and CDR2 is FQNEAQ (reference sequence). The V gene lost 5 bases and the J gene lost 0 bases, with 12 bases spanning the gap.

Worth noting for this clonotype: This may come from a read error, since a much larger clone is one base off. The CDR3 end shows no conserved phenylalanine or tryptophan, and so a read error is likely. This chain connects TRBV7-3 to TRBJ1-1; a weak D match, TRBD1 (5 bases). From germline, CDR1 is SGHTA and CDR2 FQGTGA. With 5 bases removed from V and 0 bases from J, the gap between germline ends came to 13 bases. The CDR3 loop spans 15 amino acids. The CDR3 is CASSARGGLNTEAFY. CDR3 in DNA: TGTGCCAGCAGCGCCCGGGGGGGACTGAACACTGAAGCTTTCTAT.

V gene TRBV7-9 combines with J gene TRBJ2-5; no reliable D call. Trimming removed 2 bases from V and 5 bases from J, with 12 bases in between. Germline lookup yields CDR1 SEHNR and CDR2 FQNEAQ (reference sequence). The CDR3 sequence is 14 residues long. In nucleotides, the CDR3 is TGTGCCAGCAGCTTATTTCGAGACTTTGAGACCCAGTACTTC. This encodes CASSLFRDFETQYF.